This TCR beta chain appears in the sequencing data of a study of regulatory dendritic cells for organ transplantation (dated by TCRdb to about 2017). A note on the overall study: To make regulatory dendritic cells, monocytes were cultured with vitamin D3 on days 0 and 4, plus IL-10 on day 4. Before and after allostimulation with regulatory or mature dendritic cells, TCRbeta repertoires were sequenced from sorted naive and memory CD4+ and CD8+ T cells. On day 6, LPS was added to the DC cultures so that the response of the DCs to a potent maturation-inducing agent could be evaluated.

Multiplexed two-step PCR with Vbeta-specific forward primers and Jbeta-specific reverse primers was used to amplify TCRbeta CDR3 regions. Through the immunoSEQ service, the TCRbeta libraries were run on an Illumina instrument for sequencing. The authors processed their data as follows. IMGT annotation was used to assign V, D and J genes, and synthetic CDR3 analogues were used to correct counts for multiplex PCR bias. In the immunoSEQ Analyzer, repertoire clonality was calculated as one minus normalized Shannon entropy. Whether a clone counted as expanded was decided by Fisher's exact test with Benjamini-Hochberg false discovery rate control and a two-tailed cutoff of P<0.01. TCRdb limited this immuneACCESS table to in-frame rearrangements with V and J called. A share of clones is missing; checked studies link under half to unresolved V genes, and the rest is unexplained. D and trimming come from the DNA, and the V and J calls and clone size come from that table. The sample has around 19,000 clones on record, 80% to 90% of them singletons. The top ten clonotypes cover 0.6% to 0.8% of the sample.

Concerning this clone itself: The clone's antigen remains unknown. No base-level quality is on record; no much larger clone is a single base apart.

Overall study outcomes, separate from this receptor: Of the resting subsets, memory CD8+ T cells had the largest number of alloreactive TCR clonotypes. In both subjects, allostimulation led to expansion of memory CD8+ clones, although regulatory dendritic cells appeared to cause more limited expansion than mature dendritic cells did. Only a couple of subjects were sequenced, and considerable between-individual heterogeneity in the alloreactive memory CD8+ T cell pool was noted by the authors. The repertoires of naive CD4+ and CD8+ T cells were highly diverse, while memory cell repertoires were less diverse, with memory CD8+ cells being the most oligoclonal.

The germline V gene specifies KGHSH as CDR1 and LQKENI as CDR2. The CDR3 numbers 15 residues from cysteine through phenylalanine. Left in the record is the CDR3 DNA by itself, 45 bases read in frame from the first base. V and J are trimmed by 4 bases and 5 bases, and the gene matches miss 4 bases of the junction. Sorted T cell subsets were CFSE-labeled and co-cultured for around five days with allogeneic regulatory or mature dendritic cells at a 1:10 DC:T ratio. FACS was used to sort CD4+ or CD8+ cells into naive T cells, defined as CD45RA+, and memory T cells, defined as CD45RO+. The T cells used for TCR sequencing were obtained from a couple of healthy control subjects. Genomic DNA was extracted with the Qiagen DNeasy Blood & Tissue Kit.

The sequence derives from a human donor in good health. The V gene is TRBV18 and the J gene is TRBJ2-1; the central 11 bases match TRBD2. The sequenced sample consisted of naive CD4+ T cells from blood cultured with regulatory dendritic cells. This sample's cell subset or site label indicates: CD45RA+ naive T cells. The CDR3 amino acid sequence is: CASSLLAGGDNEQFF. The base sequence is TGTGCCAGCTCACTGCTAGCGGGGGGCGACAATGAGCAGTTCTTC.